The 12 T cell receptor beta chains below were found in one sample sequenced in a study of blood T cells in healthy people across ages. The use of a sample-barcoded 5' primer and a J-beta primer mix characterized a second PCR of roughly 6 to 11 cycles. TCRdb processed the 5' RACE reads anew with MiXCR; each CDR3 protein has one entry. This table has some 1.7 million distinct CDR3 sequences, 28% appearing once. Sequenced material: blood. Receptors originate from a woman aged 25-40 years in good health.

The CDR3 bases are TGCGCCAGCAGCCATAAGGGGCCACGTGATAATTCACCCCTCCACTTT. Its translation is CASSHKGPRDNSPLHF. The V call is TRBV4-1, the J call TRBJ1-6; possibly TRBD1 for D (5 bases). Looked up from germline, CDR1 is MGHRA and CDR2 is YSYEKL. This CDR3 is built from 16 residues. V lost 3 bases and J 5 bases, leaving 14 bases between the germline ends.

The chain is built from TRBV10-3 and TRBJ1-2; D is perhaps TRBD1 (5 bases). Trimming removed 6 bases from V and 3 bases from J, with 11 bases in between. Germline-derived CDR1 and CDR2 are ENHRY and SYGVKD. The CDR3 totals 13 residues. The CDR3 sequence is CAIRGGSDYGYTF. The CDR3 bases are TGTGCCATCAGGGGGGGGAGCGACTATGGCTACACCTTC.

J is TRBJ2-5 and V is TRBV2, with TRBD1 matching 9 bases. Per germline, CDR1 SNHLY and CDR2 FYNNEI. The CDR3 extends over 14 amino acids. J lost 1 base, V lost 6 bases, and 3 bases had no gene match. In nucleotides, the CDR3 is TGTGCCAGCAGCAGACAGGGGGTCCAAGAGACCCAGTACTTC. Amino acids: CASSRQGVQETQYF.

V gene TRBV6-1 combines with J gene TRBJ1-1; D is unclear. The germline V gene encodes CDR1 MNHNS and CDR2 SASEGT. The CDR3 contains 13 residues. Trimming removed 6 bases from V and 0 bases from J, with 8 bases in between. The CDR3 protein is CASRPRMNTEAFF. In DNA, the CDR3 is TGTGCCAGCAGACCCAGAATGAACACTGAAGCTTTCTTT.

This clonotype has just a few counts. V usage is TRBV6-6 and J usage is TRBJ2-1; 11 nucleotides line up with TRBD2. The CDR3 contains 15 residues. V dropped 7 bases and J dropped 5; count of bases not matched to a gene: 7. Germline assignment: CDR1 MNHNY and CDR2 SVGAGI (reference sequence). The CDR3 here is CASIPTSGGHNEQFF. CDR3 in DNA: TGTGCCAGCATTCCCACTAGCGGGGGCCACAATGAGCAGTTCTTC.

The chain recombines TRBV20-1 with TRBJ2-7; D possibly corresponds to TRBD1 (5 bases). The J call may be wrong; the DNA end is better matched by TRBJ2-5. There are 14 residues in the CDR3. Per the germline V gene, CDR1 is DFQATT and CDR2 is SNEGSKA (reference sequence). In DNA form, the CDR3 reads TGCAGTGCTAGCTTCGGACACTACGAAGAGACCCAGTACTTC. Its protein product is CSASFGHYEETQYF.

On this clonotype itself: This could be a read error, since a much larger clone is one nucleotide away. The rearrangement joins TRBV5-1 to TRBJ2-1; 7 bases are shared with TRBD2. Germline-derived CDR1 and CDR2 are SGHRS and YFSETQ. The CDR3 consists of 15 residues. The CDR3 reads CASSSSGNPYNGQFF. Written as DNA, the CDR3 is TGCGCCAGCAGCTCTAGCGGAAACCCCTACAATGGGCAGTTCTTC.

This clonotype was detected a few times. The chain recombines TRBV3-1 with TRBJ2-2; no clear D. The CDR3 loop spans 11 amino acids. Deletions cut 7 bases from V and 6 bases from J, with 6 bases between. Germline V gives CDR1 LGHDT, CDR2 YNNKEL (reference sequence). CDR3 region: CASTRAGELFF. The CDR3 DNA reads TGTGCCAGCACCCGGGCCGGGGAGCTGTTTTTT.

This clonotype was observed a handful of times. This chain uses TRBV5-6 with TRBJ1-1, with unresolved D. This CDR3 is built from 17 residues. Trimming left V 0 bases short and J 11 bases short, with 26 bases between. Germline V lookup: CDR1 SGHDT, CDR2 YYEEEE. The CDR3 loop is CASSLASHTFSVLSAFF. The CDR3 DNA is TGTGCCAGCAGCTTGGCCAGTCACACATTCTCCGTCTTATCGGCTTTCTTT.

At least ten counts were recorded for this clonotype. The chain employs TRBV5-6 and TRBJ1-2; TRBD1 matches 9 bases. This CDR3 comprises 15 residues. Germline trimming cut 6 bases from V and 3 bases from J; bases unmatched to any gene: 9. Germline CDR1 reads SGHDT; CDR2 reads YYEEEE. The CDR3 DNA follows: TGTGCCAGCACCGCCGAGGGACAGGGACACTATGGCTACACCTTC. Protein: CASTAEGQGHYGYTF.

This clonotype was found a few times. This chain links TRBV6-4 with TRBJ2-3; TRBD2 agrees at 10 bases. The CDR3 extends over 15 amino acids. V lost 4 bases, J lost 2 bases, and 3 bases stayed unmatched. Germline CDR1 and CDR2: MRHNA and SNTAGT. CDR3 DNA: TGTGCCAGCAGTGTTCTAGCGGGAGTCACAGATACGCAGTATTTT. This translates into CASSVLAGVTDTQYF.

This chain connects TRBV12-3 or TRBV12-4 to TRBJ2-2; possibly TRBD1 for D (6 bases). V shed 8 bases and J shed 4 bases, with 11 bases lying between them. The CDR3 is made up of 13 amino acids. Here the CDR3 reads CASERTATGELFF. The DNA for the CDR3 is TGTGCCAGCGAAAGGACAGCCACCGGGGAGCTGTTTTTT.